The clone carrying this TCR beta chain was counted a few times. The antigen is not known. This record comes from a study of T cell repertoires in cytomegalovirus infection. As for the study in general: Recently described HLA-C-restricted plus well-studied HLA-B-restricted CMV epitopes were used. In public TCR beta signatures, there were indications of both CMV infection and matching HLA type.

Regarding the study as a whole: Adding up the frequency of public TCR beta families identified people who carried CMV plus the relevant HLA. CMV-specific HLA-C-restricted TCR beta clonotypes dominated the ex vivo response.

The V end lost 3 bases, the J end lost 3 bases, and 16 bases lay between the germline ends. Germline V lookup: CDR1 MNHEY, CDR2 SMNVEV (reference sequence). The length of the CDR3 is 16 residues. TCRdb redid the calling of the reads with MiXCR, one entry per CDR3 protein. Here the sample spans about 770,000 distinct CDR3 sequences, about 27% being singletons. This TCR was recovered from a human donor in good health (CMV status not recorded). Some clones in this sample may be carry-over from other donors' samples. The material was cultured CD8+ T cells from PBMCs, obtained from culture after CMV antigen stimulation. The chain couples TRBV27 to TRBJ2-3, with a tentative D call TRBD2 (7 bases). CDR3 DNA: TGTGCCAGCAGTTTGAAGGGAGGGGGGGTAACAGATACGCAGTATTTT. Residues: CASSLKGGGVTDTQYF.